The rows below give T cell receptor beta chains drawn from one sample of a study of prognosis after radiotherapy for stage I lung cancer. TCRdb recomputed calls from the multiplex PCR reads with MiXCR, one row per CDR3 protein. The sample has about 28,000 distinct CDR3 sequences, more than 45% seen once. The source material was PBMCs, sampled before or after stereotactic body radiation therapy (not recorded which). These receptors all stem from a donor at least 50 years old with non-small cell lung cancer. CDR3s include the opening cysteine and the closing phenylalanine or tryptophan. A D gene is named only where the DNA matches it firmly. The listing skips clone size in some rows; elsewhere it reads once, few, many or a size class.

d_call: NA; j_call: TRBJ2-6; cdr3_length: 18; v_call: TRBV6-1; clone_size: NA; cdr3_aa: CDSSRGIGVDTGANVLTF; cdr3_nt: TGTGACAGCAGCCGAGGTATCGGGGTTGACACTGGGGCCAACGTCCTGACTTTC
d_call: NA; j_call: TRBJ1-2; cdr3_length: 15; v_call: TRBV19; clone_size: NA; cdr3_aa: CASSDTRAANTGYTF; cdr3_nt: TGTGCCAGTAGCGACACCCGGGCCGCTAATACGGGCTACACCTTC
d_call: NA; j_call: TRBJ2-2; cdr3_length: 14; v_call: TRBV20-1; clone_size: NA; cdr3_aa: CSASTGRSGGELFF; cdr3_nt: TGCAGTGCTAGTACGGGAAGGTCGGGCGGGGAGCTGTTTTTT
d_call: NA; j_call: TRBJ2-1; cdr3_length: 15; v_call: TRBV18; clone_size: many; cdr3_aa: CASSPTNAGSNEQFF; cdr3_nt: TGTGCCAGCTCACCTACTAATGCGGGGTCAAATGAGCAGTTCTTC
d_call: TRBD1; j_call: TRBJ1-1; cdr3_length: 16; v_call: TRBV6-2/TRBV6-3; clone_size: NA; cdr3_aa: CASRTGAGTKNTEAFF; cdr3_nt: TGTGCCAGCAGGACAGGGGCTGGGACAAAGAACACTGAAGCTTTCTTT
d_call: NA; j_call: TRBJ2-7; cdr3_length: 15; v_call: TRBV7-6; clone_size: once; cdr3_aa: CARSVDRRRGSEKYF; cdr3_nt: TGTGCCAGAAGCGTGGACCGCAGGAGGGGGAGCGAGAAGTACTTC
d_call: NA; j_call: TRBJ2-3; cdr3_length: 14; v_call: TRBV5-1; clone_size: many; cdr3_aa: CASSPTGSTDTQYF; cdr3_nt: TGCGCCAGCAGCCCGACAGGTAGCACAGATACGCAGTATTTT
d_call: TRBD2; j_call: TRBJ2-5; cdr3_length: 14; v_call: TRBV24-1; clone_size: few; cdr3_aa: CATSDTGRGETQYF; cdr3_nt: TGTGCCACCAGTGACACGGGGAGGGGAGAGACCCAGTACTTC
d_call: NA; j_call: TRBJ2-3; cdr3_length: 14; v_call: TRBV7-8; clone_size: many; cdr3_aa: CASSPTPGTDTQYF; cdr3_nt: TGTGCCAGCAGCCCGACACCAGGAACAGATACGCAGTATTTT
d_call: NA; j_call: TRBJ1-2; cdr3_length: 13; v_call: TRBV2; clone_size: medium-sized; cdr3_aa: CASSGTSVYGYTF; cdr3_nt: TGTGCCAGCAGTGGAACGTCGGTCTATGGCTACACCTTC
d_call: TRBD2; j_call: TRBJ2-7; cdr3_length: 17; v_call: TRBV28; clone_size: medium-sized; cdr3_aa: CASSLPASGRAGYEQYF; cdr3_nt: TGTGCCAGCAGTTTACCGGCTAGCGGGAGGGCCGGGTACGAGCAGTACTTC